This is a list of T cell receptor beta chains from one sample in a study of blood T cells in healthy people across ages. TCRdb redid the calling of the 5' RACE reads with MiXCR, one entry per CDR3 protein. The table has hundreds of thousands of distinct CDR3 sequences, 20% to 25% seen once. The specimen sequenced was blood. These receptors came from a man in his 70s in good health. Both conserved end residues are part of each CDR3. A D gene is named only where the DNA matches it firmly. Rows may omit the clone size; those that give it use once, few, many or a size class.

v_gene	abundance	j_gene	d_gene	CDR3aa	CDR3nt
TRBV28	NA	TRBJ1-2	NA	CASRGPVGNYGYTF	TGTGCCAGCAGAGGGCCAGTTGGAAACTATGGCTACACCTTC
TRBV6-6	few	TRBJ2-6	NA	CASSYSQSGANVLTF	TGTGCCAGCAGTTACTCGCAGTCTGGGGCCAACGTCCTGACTTTC
TRBV4-2	few	TRBJ2-5	TRBD2	CASSQYSGGRETQYF	TGTGCCAGCAGCCAGTACAGCGGGGGAAGGGAGACCCAGTACTTC
TRBV7-2	NA	TRBJ1-5	NA	CASSLEQGGNQPQHF	TGTGCCAGCAGCTTAGAACAGGGTGGCAATCAGCCCCAGCATTTT
TRBV7-8	NA	TRBJ2-5	NA	CASSPSPAQLAQYF	TGTGCCAGCAGCCCCAGTCCAGCGCAGTTGGCCCAGTACTTC
TRBV2	NA	TRBJ2-7	TRBD1	CASTPDRGPGYEQYF	TGTGCCAGCACTCCAGACAGGGGGCCAGGCTACGAGCAGTACTTC
TRBV20-1	NA	TRBJ2-5	TRBD1	CSARDRTGIKTQYF	TGCAGTGCTAGAGACCGGACAGGGATAAAGACCCAGTACTTC
TRBV4-1	many	TRBJ2-4	NA	CASSQEGGRKNIQYF	TGCGCCAGCAGCCAAGAGGGGGGACGGAAAAACATTCAGTACTTC
TRBV28	few	TRBJ2-5	NA	CASSFAVRETQYF	TGTGCCAGCAGTTTTGCGGTCCGGGAGACCCAGTACTTC
TRBV7-2	NA	TRBJ1-2	TRBD1	CASSPQGLDGYTF	TGTGCCAGCAGCCCACAGGGGTTGGATGGCTACACCTTC
TRBV5-1	few	TRBJ2-7	NA	CASSLEVDNEQYF	TGCGCCAGCAGCTTGGAGGTGGACAACGAGCAGTACTTC
TRBV6-2/TRBV6-3	NA	TRBJ2-1	NA	CASSYSGRTSYNEQFF	TGTGCCAGCAGTTACTCGGGACGGACCTCCTACAATGAGCAGTTCTTC
TRBV19	NA	TRBJ2-5	NA	CASSVGFAGMGETQYF	TGTGCCAGTAGTGTTGGGTTTGCGGGAATGGGTGAGACCCAGTACTTC